This TCR beta chain was observed in a study of OX40 agonist ivuxolimab in advanced cancers. Germline V gene lookup returns CDR1 MDHEN and CDR2 SYDVKM. Trimming removed 9 bases from V and 6 bases from J, with 12 bases in between. CDR3 length equals 11 residues. Assay: immunoSEQ multiplex PCR; the TCRdb copy retains only in-frame clones and omits some. The top ten clones hold 3.5% to 5% of a sample with about 67,000 clones, 85% to 90% of them seen once. The chain uses TRBV28 and TRBJ2-7; the D is unclear. The sequencing used CD4+ or CD8+ T cells sorted from blood, collected in a trial of the OX40 agonist ivuxolimab. The source of this sequence is an adult with an advanced solid tumor such as melanoma, head and neck, liver or kidney cancer. The CDR3 sequence: CASYGRGEQYF. The CDR3 DNA sequence: TGTGCCAGTTATGGGCGTGGCGAGCAGTACTTC.